This paragraph covers one TCR beta chain sequence. What it binds is unknown. Trimming removed 5 bases from V and 1 base from J, with 17 bases in between. This CDR3 has 16 residues. TCR beta CDR3 sequences were amplified from RNA transcripts. In the first-round RT-PCR of the TCR CDR3, the HTBI primer set was used. TCRdb recomputed calls from the multiplex PCR reads with MiXCR, one row per CDR3 protein. This table holds 800,000 or so distinct CDR3 sequences, around 38% found once. This record belongs to a study of T cells in Graves' hyperthyroidism and ophthalmopathy. Study-level findings and limits: Most thyroid clonotypes expanded above 0.001 appeared in blood too.

The TCR was taken from a man aged 18 to 30 with Graves' hyperthyroidism. The rearrangement joins TRBV12-3 or TRBV12-4 to TRBJ1-1, with D maybe TRBD1 (6 bases). The sequencing sample was made of blood. The CDR3 nucleotides are TGTGCCAGCAGTGAAGCCCCCGACAGGAGGAACACTGAAGCTTTCTTT. It encodes CASSEAPDRRNTEAFF.